The clone carrying this T cell receptor (beta chain) was counted a few times. This entry is derived from a study of cytomegalovirus exposure and HLA in healthy donors. V shed 4 bases and J 7 bases; nucleotides not matched to a gene: 16. This CDR3 region has 16 residues. Germline V lookup: CDR1 SEHNR, CDR2 FQNEAQ (reference sequence). Use of 60 Vbeta and 13 Jbeta primers characterized the PCR. Sequencing was performed with immunoSEQ multiplex PCR; in TCRdb, only in-frame clones are kept and a portion is missing. The table lists around 160,000 clones, about 63% of them singletons. The origin of this receptor is a woman in her forties in good health and CMV-seropositive. The sequenced material came from PBMCs. This chain links TRBV7-9 with TRBJ2-7, with 7 bases lining up with TRBD1. This CDR3 is CASSYRTGPSPGEQYF. For the CDR3, the DNA is TGTGCCAGCAGCTATCGGACAGGCCCTTCGCCGGGGGAGCAGTACTTC.